This paragraph reports one T cell receptor beta chain. This clone appeared a few times. Its antigen is currently not known. No base qualities exist here, and no much larger clone lies one base off it. The data were taken from a study of blood T cell repertoires in COVID-19 (dated by TCRdb to between 2020 and 2021). In terms of the full investigation: Collaborator samples came from the United States, Italy and Spain and covered acute and convalescent phases of COVID-19. HLA class I and class II types, where available, came from metadata supplied by the sample provider rather than from assay-based typing. The repertoires were made available in a free public database intended to serve as a resource for research on the immune response to SARS-CoV-2. Samples came from the ongoing ImmuneRACE study (first 160 participants) plus 1,254 subjects from 6 global collaborators. The dataset comprised deeply sampled blood TCRbeta repertoires from subjects exposed to, actively infected with, or recovered from COVID-19. The material from the prospective study consisted of cDNA or gDNA derived from T cells, B-cell-depleted T cells, or PBMCs. The sample metadata nearly always contained a de-identified subject ID, COVID-19 status, age in years and sex. The investigation overall reported the following: The quantity of clinical and demographic metadata differed by source and by participant and was supplied without curation.

CDR1 KGHDR and CDR2 SFDVKD are derived from the germline V gene. The germline V and J ends show losses of 4 bases and 8 bases respectively, and no gene match explains 5 bases of the junction. The CDR3 starts with the cysteine, ends with the phenylalanine, and has 15 residues. The kept DNA is CDR3 alone, 45 bases in frame from the first base. Collaborating institutions collected whole blood in K2EDTA tubes following their own protocols. For TCRbeta analysis, collaborators shipped samples in one of three forms: frozen whole blood, isolated PBMCs, or DNA extracted from either of those sample types. The immunoSEQ Assay, a bias-controlled multiplex PCR, was used to amplify TCRbeta CDR3 regions from genomic DNA. The authors processed their data as follows. Nucleated cell counts per sample were estimated from amplification of reference gene primers within the assay. Sequence reads were collapsed and filtered to measure the absolute abundance of every unique TCRbeta CDR3 rearrangement. Productive Simpson clonality was computed per sample as the square root of Simpson's diversity index over productive rearrangements. TCRdb stores this immuneACCESS table with in-frame sequences only. Part of the clones is absent; in the studies checked, under half of the shortfall reflects unresolved V genes, and no reason is known for the rest. V and J calls and clone size are those listed in that table; D and trimming were worked out from the DNA. The sample includes about 240,000 clones, with 80% to 90% observed a single time. Around 4.7% of the sample goes to the ten largest clones.

In this chain, TRBV24-1 is recombined with TRBJ2-1; the central 12 bases match TRBD1. Sequenced input: peripheral blood. This sequence was found in a woman in her 70s with acute or convalescent COVID-19. The CDR3 here reads CATSDAGTGGYEQFF. The bases are TGTGCCACCAGTGACGCCGGGACAGGGGGCTATGAGCAGTTCTTC.